This record concerns one T cell receptor (beta chain) sequence. Its antigen is as yet unknown. Whole-study findings and limits: In terms of TCR gene usage, tumor memory CD4+ T cells clustered together with blood and lymph node memory CD4+ cells, as well as with lymph node naive CD4+ cells.

Full-length variable regions came from constant-region reverse primers plus semi-nested Nested Universal Primer A PCR. A single record per CDR3 protein comes from TCRdb applying MiXCR to the 5' RACE reads. The data contain tens of thousands of distinct CDR3 sequences, 20% to 25% of them seen just once; the ten biggest clones take up 2.5% to 3%. J lost 4 bases, V lost 6 bases, and 6 bases had no gene match. Germline V gene data show CDR1 as MNHEY and CDR2 as SVGEGT. CDR3 length equals 15 residues. Sequences were obtained from memory CD4+ T cells sorted from a lymph node. This sample's subset: memory CD4+ T cells, CD4+CD45RO+CD25-. The TCR comes from a female donor with breast cancer. The chain combines TRBV6-2 or TRBV6-3 with TRBJ1-1; TRBD1 agrees at 12 bases. The CDR3 protein is CASRQPGQGATEAFF. CDR3 sequence (DNA): TGTGCCAGCAGGCAGCCGGGACAGGGGGCCACTGAAGCTTTCTTT.